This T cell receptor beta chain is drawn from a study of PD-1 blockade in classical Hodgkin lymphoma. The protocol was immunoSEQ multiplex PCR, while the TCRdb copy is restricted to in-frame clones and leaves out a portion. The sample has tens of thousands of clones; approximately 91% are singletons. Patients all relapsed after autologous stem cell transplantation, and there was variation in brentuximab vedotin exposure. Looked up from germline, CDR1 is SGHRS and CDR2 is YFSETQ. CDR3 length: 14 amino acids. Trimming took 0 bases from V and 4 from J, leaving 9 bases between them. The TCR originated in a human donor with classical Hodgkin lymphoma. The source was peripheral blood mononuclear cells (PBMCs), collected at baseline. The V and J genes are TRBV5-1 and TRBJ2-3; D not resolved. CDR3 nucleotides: TGCGCCAGCAGCTTGGGGGTAGGTCCAGATACGCAGTATTTT. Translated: CASSLGVGPDTQYF.